This T cell receptor (beta chain) was obtained from a study of post-analysis software for immune sequencing data. About the study: Recorded disease courses covered relapsing-remitting, secondary progressive and progressive-relapsing multiple sclerosis. Some patients had no subtype annotation. General study findings and limits: TRBV5-6, TRBV5-1 and TRBV20-1 were among four or five TRBV segments more frequent in patients than controls. When compared against controls, multiple sclerosis patients showed significantly lower normalized Chao1 diversity.

TCR beta cDNA libraries had unique molecular identifiers. TCRdb re-called the PCR reads with MiXCR, one entry per CDR3 protein. The table lists about 500,000 distinct CDR3 sequences, 40% to 55% of them singletons, with 9.5% to 13% in the top ten. Remarks on this clonotype: The antigen is not known.

V shed 3 bases and J shed 3 bases, with 21 bases lying between them. Germline CDR1 is DFQATT and CDR2 is SNEGSKA (reference sequence). The CDR3 extends over 16 amino acids. This TCR was sampled from a girl aged 10 to 17 with multiple sclerosis. What was sequenced was blood. This chain joins TRBV20-1 and TRBJ2-7; D is perhaps TRBD2 (6 bases). CDR3 DNA: TGCAGTGCTAGTAGGGGAGACGGGATCGGGGGCTACGAGCAGTACTTC. Translating gives CSASRGDGIGGYEQYF.